Listed here are 20 T cell receptor beta chains from one sample, sequenced in a study of T cells in Graves' hyperthyroidism and ophthalmopathy. Researchers took RNA transcripts and amplified the TCR beta CDR3 regions from them. With the HTBI primer set, the TCR CDR3 went through a first round of RT-PCR. TCRdb reprocessed the multiplex PCR reads via MiXCR and lists one record per CDR3 protein. The sample lists approximately 560,000 distinct CDR3 sequences, roughly 14% seen once, with under 7.5% in the top ten. The sample consisted of blood. The receptor set was obtained from a woman under 40 with Graves' hyperthyroidism.

This clonotype was observed a handful of times. The rearrangement joins TRBV19 to TRBJ1-5; D gene uncertain. The CDR3 totals 15 residues. Trimming removed 6 bases at V and 3 bases at J, with 15 bases between. The V gene's germline CDR1 is LNHDA and CDR2 SQIVND (reference sequence). The chain's CDR3 is CASRFTTANNQPQHF. The CDR3 DNA reads as TGTGCCAGTAGGTTTACAACAGCAAACAATCAGCCCCAGCATTTT. Full variable domain (rest looked up from reference TRBV19 and TRBJ1-5): DGGITQSPKYLFRKEGQNVTLSCEQNLNHDAMYWYRQDPGQGLRLIYYSQIVNDFQKGDIAEGYSVSREKKESFPLTVTSAQKNPTAFYLCASRFTTANNQPQHFGDGTRLSIL.

The table lists this clonotype with a few counts. This sequence joins TRBV7-2 and TRBJ2-2; D ambiguous. Germline V gene data show CDR1 as SGHTA and CDR2 as FQGNSA. V was trimmed by 0 bases and J by 7 bases, leaving 9 bases between them. This CDR3 has 14 residues. This chain's CDR3 is CASSLAASNGELFF. The CDR3 DNA reads as TGTGCCAGCAGCTTAGCGGCCAGTAACGGGGAGCTGTTTTTT.

This clonotype came up many times. The V call is TRBV11-2, the J call TRBJ2-2; D remains ambiguous. Trimming left V 1 base short and J 6 bases short, with 12 bases between. The CDR3 loop spans 15 amino acids. Germline V gene sequence: CDR1 SGHAT, CDR2 FQNNGV. CDR3 nucleotide sequence: TGTGCCAGCAGCTTAGGAGTCGGCGCCCCCGGGGAGCTGTTTTTT. It specifies CASSLGVGAPGELFF.

This clonotype has a count of ten or more. CDR3 DNA: TGTGCCAGCAGCTCGCAATCCGGTGAGCAGTTCTTC. It specifies CASSSQSGEQFF. This chain joins TRBV7-9 and TRBJ2-1; D is uncertain. V was shortened by 4 bases and J by 9 bases, with 10 bases between the two germline ends. The CDR3 covers 12 residues. Germline V gene sequence: CDR1 SEHNR, CDR2 FQNEAQ (reference sequence). The full variable domain, with the rest looked up from reference TRBV7-9 and TRBJ2-1, is DTGVSQNPRHKITKRGQNVTFRCDPISEHNRLYWYRQTLGQGPEFLTYFQNEAQLEKSRLLSDRFSAERPKGSFSTLEIQRTEQGDSAMYLCASSSQSGEQFFGPGTRLTVL.

This chain links TRBV7-2 with TRBJ2-7, with 10 bases lining up with TRBD2. Trimming removed 2 bases from V and 0 bases from J; junction bases left unmatched: 4. This CDR3 has 16 amino acids. Germline V gene lookup returns CDR1 SGHTA and CDR2 FQGNSA. The CDR3, as DNA: TGTGCCAGCAGCTTATTTACTAGCGGGAACTCCTACGAGCAGTACTTC. Translation: CASSLFTSGNSYEQYF. Complete variable domain (other parts from reference TRBV7-2 and TRBJ2-7): GAGVSQSPSNKVTEKGKDVELRCDPISGHTALYWYRQSLGQGLEFLIYFQGNSAPDKSGLPSDRFSAERTGGSVSTLTIQRTQQEDSAVYLCASSLFTSGNSYEQYFGPGTRLTVT.

The rearrangement uses TRBV12-3 or TRBV12-4 and TRBJ1-5; 8 positions match TRBD1. With 1 base clipped from V and 9 bases from J, the junction kept 8 bases outside the gene matches. This CDR3 is built from 15 residues. CDR3 sequence reads: CASSLVGQVSGPQHF. The CDR3 DNA reads TGTGCCAGCAGTTTAGTGGGACAGGTCAGTGGGCCCCAGCATTTT.

This clonotype has ten or more counts. This chain links TRBV11-2 with TRBJ2-5; D is uncertain. Germline assignment: CDR1 SGHAT and CDR2 FQNNGV. Trimming stripped 4 bases from V and 2 bases from J, with 14 bases between. The CDR3 totals 15 residues. The CDR3 DNA reads as TGTGCCAGCAGCTGGGGATACACTGAACAAGAGACCCAGTACTTC. It translates to CASSWGYTEQETQYF.

This clonotype has ten or more counts. In nucleotides, the CDR3 is TGTGCCAGCAGTTCCTCAGGTGGCTACACCTTC. This gives the protein CASSSSGGYTF. This chain connects TRBV27 to TRBJ1-2; D gene unclear. The length of the CDR3 is 11 residues. V was shortened by 4 bases and J by 7 bases, with 7 bases between the two germline ends. Germline CDR1 is MNHEY and CDR2 is SMNVEV (reference sequence).

This clonotype was detected many times. The CDR3 is CASSDGYAGEQYF. CDR3 DNA sequence: TGTGCCAGCAGTGACGGATACGCCGGGGAGCAGTACTTC. The genes are TRBV12-3 or TRBV12-4 and TRBJ2-7; D remains unclear. This CDR3 has 13 residues. V was cut by 5 bases and J by 7 bases, with 15 bases left in between.

This clonotype was counted many times. The V and J genes are TRBV5-1 and TRBJ1-1; TRBD1 is a possible D gene (5 bases). CDR1 is SGHRS, CDR2 YFSETQ, per germline. CDR3 length: 15 amino acids. V gave up 4 bases and J gave up 2 bases, with 15 bases separating them. CDR3 DNA: TGCGCCAGCAGCCCCCTAGGACAAAGAAACACTGAAGCTTTCTTT. This encodes CASSPLGQRNTEAFF.

The sample holds many counts of this clonotype. The junction departs from germline at one end; a sequencing error may be responsible. This chain joins TRBV12-3 or TRBV12-4 and TRBJ2-3; 10 bases match TRBD2. The CDR3 contains 14 residues. Written as DNA, the CDR3 is TGTGCCAGCAGTCTAGCGGGAGTAGCAGATACGCAGTATTTT. Translating it yields CASSLAGVADTQYF.

There are a few counts of this clonotype. The germline gene is not matched at one end of the junction; a read error may be the cause. The V gene is TRBV5-5, the J gene TRBJ2-6; tentatively, D is TRBD1 or TRBD2 (5 bases each). CDR1 and CDR2 (germline): SGHKS, YYEKEE (reference sequence). This CDR3 region has 15 residues. The CDR3 sequence is CTSSLPGPGANVLTF. In nucleotides, the CDR3 is TGTACCAGCAGCTTACCGGGACCTGGGGCCAACGTCCTGACTTTC.

Ten or more counts support this clonotype. The chain has TRBV7-8 and TRBJ1-1; D uncertain. CDR1 is SGHVS and CDR2 is FQNEAQ in the germline V gene. This CDR3 spans 12 amino acids. V lost 5 bases and J lost 8, with 12 bases in between. CDR3 residues: CASSRGGKEAFF. The CDR3 region has the DNA TGTGCCAGCAGCCGAGGAGGGAAAGAAGCTTTCTTT.

This clonotype was seen ten or more times. V is TRBV10-3 and J is TRBJ2-1, with 7 bases identical to TRBD2. V was clipped by 7 bases and J by 3 bases; unmatched bases: 6. CDR1 is ENHRY, CDR2 SYGVKD, per germline. The length of the CDR3 is 14 residues. The CDR3 protein is CAITASSGYNEQFF. The CDR3 nucleotides read TGTGCCATCACCGCTTCTAGCGGCTACAATGAGCAGTTCTTC.

The chain has TRBV20-1 and TRBJ2-1, with 11 positions matching TRBD2. The germline V gene encodes CDR1 DFQATT and CDR2 SNEGSKA (reference sequence). The CDR3 is 13 residues long. V lost 5 bases and J lost 5; bases outside the gene matches: 2. CDR3 sequence: CSALGLADNEQFF. The CDR3, as DNA: TGCAGTGCTCTGGGACTAGCGGACAATGAGCAGTTCTTC.

The genes are TRBV15 and TRBJ1-1; perhaps TRBD1 as D (6 bases). This CDR3 has 13 residues. Germline V lookup: CDR1 LNHNV, CDR2 YYDKDF (reference sequence). V shed 5 bases and J shed 3 bases, with 10 bases lying between them. Written as DNA, the CDR3 is TGTGCCACCAGCGTAGGGGGGTACACTGAAGCTTTCTTT. Protein sequence: CATSVGGYTEAFF.

This chain uses TRBV27 with TRBJ2-7, with D perhaps matching TRBD2 (6 bases). The CDR3 is 15 amino acids. The V gene lost 3 bases and the J gene lost 0 bases, with 12 bases spanning the gap. Germline values: CDR1 MNHEY, CDR2 SMNVEV (reference sequence). The DNA of the CDR3 is TGTGCCAGCAGTTTCATAGCGGACGCCTCCTACGAGCAGTACTTC. Its translation is CASSFIADASYEQYF.

This clonotype was observed many times. This sequence joins TRBV7-8 and TRBJ2-6; D remains unclear. CDR1 and CDR2 (germline): SGHVS, FQNEAQ. Trimming took off 1 base at V and 1 base at J, with 5 bases between the two ends. The CDR3 is 15 residues long. This CDR3 reads CASSLVSSGANVLTF. CDR3 nucleotides: TGTGCCAGCAGCTTAGTGAGTTCTGGGGCCAACGTCCTGACTTTC.

This clonotype came up many times. The rearrangement links TRBV11-3 to TRBJ2-2; D is undetermined. V was cut by 6 bases and J by 3 bases, with 5 bases left in between. Per germline, CDR1 SGHNT and CDR2 YENEEA. The CDR3 covers 12 residues. This chain's CDR3 is CASSPHTGELFF. For the CDR3, the DNA is TGTGCCAGCAGTCCACACACCGGGGAGCTGTTTTTT.

The sample holds many counts of this clonotype. The chain couples TRBV7-2 to TRBJ2-3; maybe TRBD2 (5 bases). CDR3 length: 16 amino acids. V was cut by 5 bases and J by 6 bases, with 21 bases left in between. Germline CDR1 reads SGHTA; CDR2 reads FQGNSA. The CDR3 protein is CASSPIPRSSGDTQYF. The CDR3 nucleotides are TGTGCCAGCAGCCCTATCCCTAGGTCTTCGGGGGATACGCAGTATTTT.